This TCR beta chain came from a study of long-term antiretroviral therapy in people with HIV. Study-wide points: Whichever time point was examined, clones expanded before ART dominated the repertoire.

Assay version v3.0 of immunoSEQ was used, and it was run at survey level. Sequencing aimed to cover about 35,000-55,000 T-cell genomes per sample. Data came from immunoSEQ multiplex PCR; TCRdb stores just in-frame clones and leaves some out. The sample lists 34,000 or so clones, roughly 84% occurring once. Each sample contained about 1-10 million cryopreserved PBMC, thawed before DNA extraction. CDR3 length equals 16 residues. Regarding this clone: Its antigen is undetermined.

This sequence joins TRBV21-1 and TRBJ1-3. TRBV21-1 is shown as a pseudogene. The sequence came from a woman between 25 and 40 years old with HIV. The specimen was unsorted PBMCs, collected roughly 2.9 years before starting antiretroviral therapy. CDR3 sequence reads: CASISRGLISGNTIYF. The CDR3 DNA follows: TGTGCCAGCATCAGTCGGGGGTTAATCTCTGGAAACACCATATATTTT.